A single sample gave rise to the 32 T cell receptor beta chains below, sequenced in a study of cytomegalovirus exposure and HLA in healthy donors. It was with 60 Vbeta and 13 Jbeta primers that the PCR ran. The table came from immunoSEQ multiplex PCR; TCRdb's copy has only in-frame clones and leaves some out. The profile covers roughly 180,000 clones, with approximately 81% appearing a single time and 2.4% taken by the ten largest. Material for sequencing was PBMCs. These receptors were obtained from a male donor in good health and CMV-seronegative.

This chain joins TRBV6-5 and TRBJ2-3; 8 bases map to TRBD2. The CDR3 sequence is 15 residues long. V shed 8 bases and J 4 bases; nucleotides not matched to a gene: 11. Germline CDR1 and CDR2: MNHEY and SVGAGI. Here the CDR3 reads CASLITSGAPDTQYF. In DNA, the CDR3 is TGTGCCAGCCTAATCACTAGCGGTGCCCCAGATACGCAGTATTTT.

This chain links TRBV28 with TRBJ2-7, with 9 bases fitting TRBD1. CDR1 and CDR2 from the germline V gene are MDHEN and SYDVKM. V lost 5 bases and J lost 2; bases outside the gene matches: 10. This CDR3 region has 16 residues. The CDR3 protein is CASSPGGTGITYEQYF. CDR3 DNA: TGTGCCAGCAGTCCCGGGGGGACAGGGATAACCTACGAGCAGTACTTC.

The V call is TRBV29-1, the J call TRBJ1-1; unclear D gene. Germline V gives CDR1 SQVTM, CDR2 ANQGSEA. V gave up 7 bases and J gave up 4 bases, with 7 bases separating them. There are 10 residues in the CDR3. CDR3 nucleotide sequence: TGCAGCGCGGGTAGCACTGAAGCTTTCTTT. It codes for CSAGSTEAFF.

This sequence joins TRBV7-9 and TRBJ2-2; 8 bases fit TRBD2. The CDR3 consists of 17 residues. Trimming removed 2 bases from V and 4 bases from J; junction bases left unmatched: 9. Germline V CDR1 and CDR2: SEHNR, FQNEAQ (reference sequence). The DNA for the CDR3 is TGTGCCAGCAGCTTATTTTGGGTAGCGGGGCTCACCGGGGAGCTGTTTTTT. Its translation is CASSLFWVAGLTGELFF. Using reference TRBV7-9 and TRBJ2-2 for the parts outside the CDR3, the full variable domain is DTGVSQNPRHKITKRGQNVTFRCDPISEHNRLYWYRQTLGQGPEFLTYFQNEAQLEKSRLLSDRFSAERPKGSFSTLEIQRTEQGDSAMYLCASSLFWVAGLTGELFFGEGSRLTVL.

The chain joins TRBV7-3 to TRBJ2-3; TRBD2 matches 8 bases. The V and J ends lost 5 bases and 1 base, in that order; junction bases with no gene match: 5. Germline CDR1 SGHTA, CDR2 FQGTGA. The CDR3 extends over 15 amino acids. Written as DNA, the CDR3 is TGTGCCAGCAGCGCAGCGGGAGCCGGCACAGATACGCAGTATTTT. Protein sequence: CASSAAGAGTDTQYF. The whole variable domain, filled in from reference TRBV7-3 and TRBJ2-3, reads GAGVSQTPSNKVTEKGKYVELRCDPISGHTALYWYRQSLGQGPEFLIYFQGTGAADDSGLPNDRFFAVRPEGSVSTLKIQRTERGDSAVYLCASSAAGAGTDTQYFGPGTRLTVL.

V gene TRBV5-5 combines with J gene TRBJ2-7; 9 nucleotides align to TRBD2. J was trimmed by 0 bases and V by 1 base; bases with no gene match: 5. The CDR3 is made up of 16 amino acids. Germline V gives CDR1 SGHKS, CDR2 YYEKEE (reference sequence). The CDR3 reads CASSLIAGDFSYEQYF. Written as DNA, the CDR3 is TGTGCCAGCAGCTTGATAGCGGGGGACTTCTCCTACGAGCAGTACTTC.

CDR3 DNA sequence: TGCAGCGTTGTAGGCCAGAACCGAGATCTGACTAGCGGGAGCTACTGGAACAATGAGCAGTTCTTC. Amino acids: CSVVGQNRDLTSGSYWNNEQFF. V gene TRBV29-1 combines with J gene TRBJ2-1; 12 bases align to TRBD2. The CDR3 loop spans 22 amino acids. The ends lost 4 bases at V and 5 bases at J; junction bases unmatched: 27. Germline CDR1 and CDR2: SQVTM and ANQGSEA.

In its sample, this clone was seen a few times. This chain uses TRBV4-1 with TRBJ1-1; D is perhaps TRBD1 (5 bases). The germline CDR1 and CDR2 sequences are MGHRA and YSYEKL. V lost 1 base to trimming and J lost 2 bases, with 11 bases between them. The CDR3 is 15 residues long. CDR3 in amino acids: CASSQGRTRNTEAFF. In DNA, the CDR3 is TGCGCCAGCAGCCAAGGCAGGACAAGAAACACTGAAGCTTTCTTT.

Only one count was recorded for this clone. The chain combines TRBV9 with TRBJ2-5; D gene unclear. Germline CDR1 reads SGDLS; CDR2 reads YYNGEE. This CDR3 is built from 14 residues. The V and J ends lost 0 bases and 0 bases respectively, with 6 bases between them. CDR3 amino acids: CASSVGLHQETQYF. The CDR3, as DNA: TGTGCCAGCAGCGTAGGACTCCACCAAGAGACCCAGTACTTC.

The J gene is TRBJ2-3, the V gene TRBV6-1, with D uncertain. Per the germline V gene, CDR1 is MNHNS and CDR2 is SASEGT. V lost 8 bases, J lost 3 bases, and 15 bases lay in between. The CDR3 runs to 14 residues. The CDR3 loop is CASSVAGTTDTQYF. Here the CDR3 DNA reads TGTGCCAGCTCGGTGGCAGGCACAACAGATACGCAGTATTTT.

This chain uses TRBV5-4 with TRBJ2-3, with 10 bases identical to TRBD2. CDR3 length: 17 residues. Germline assignment: CDR1 SGHNT and CDR2 YYREEE (reference sequence). With V trimmed by 5 bases and J by 0 bases, 9 bases remained unmatched. This CDR3 reads CASSLPAGGLSTDTQYF. The CDR3 coding sequence is TGTGCCAGCAGTCTTCCAGCGGGGGGGCTTAGCACAGATACGCAGTATTTT.

The chain recombines TRBV2 with TRBJ2-1; 11 bases match TRBD2. Germline V gives CDR1 SNHLY, CDR2 FYNNEI. V trimming: 4 bases; J trimming: 7 bases; junction bases outside the gene matches: 21. The CDR3 runs to 20 residues. CDR3 in DNA: TGTGCCAGCAGTGGTGGTAGTCTAGCGGGAGGTATTAATTGGGAGAATGAGCAGTTCTTC. This gives the protein CASSGGSLAGGINWENEQFF.

The chain uses TRBV7-2 and TRBJ2-2; 8 bases map to TRBD2. Germline CDR1 SGHTA, CDR2 FQGNSA. The ends lost 5 bases at V and 2 bases at J; junction bases unmatched: 4. The length of the CDR3 is 15 residues. The CDR3 nucleotides are TGTGCCAGCAGCCTTACTAGCGGTAACACCGGGGAGCTGTTTTTT. Translated: CASSLTSGNTGELFF.

This clone has just a few counts. The V call is TRBV5-1, the J call TRBJ2-5; D perhaps matches TRBD2 (6 bases). Between the trimmed V and J ends, which lost 4 bases and 1 base, there was a span of 11 bases. The CDR3 consists of 14 residues. Germline CDR1 and CDR2: SGHRS and YFSETQ. This chain's CDR3 is CASSLSSAQETQYF. For the CDR3, the DNA is TGCGCCAGCAGCCTGTCTAGCGCCCAAGAGACCCAGTACTTC.

The J gene is TRBJ2-2, the V gene TRBV28; 11 nucleotides line up with TRBD2. The CDR3 extends over 16 amino acids. V lost 5 bases, J lost 2 bases, and 4 bases stayed unmatched. Per the germline V gene, CDR1 is MDHEN and CDR2 is SYDVKM. The CDR3 sequence is CASSLLAGANTGELFF. The CDR3 region has the DNA TGTGCCAGCAGTCTACTAGCGGGAGCTAACACCGGGGAGCTGTTTTTT.

The J gene is TRBJ1-2, the V gene TRBV21-1; the table names TRBD1, a call not compared with the DNA. TRBV21-1 is an annotated pseudogene. The CDR3 runs to 12 residues. CDR3 sequence reads: CAPGTGGYGYTF. The CDR3 bases are TGTGCCCCCGGGACAGGGGGCTATGGCTACACCTTC.

The chain joins TRBV18 to TRBJ2-7; the match to TRBD1 covers 7 bases. Germline CDR1 and CDR2: KGHSH and LQKENI. This CDR3 spans 13 amino acids. After removal of 4 bases from V and 2 bases from J, the junction contained 2 bases not matched to a gene. The CDR3, as DNA: TGTGCCAGCTCACGTGACAGGGCCTACGAGCAGTACTTC. Translated: CASSRDRAYEQYF.

The gene calls are TRBV14 and TRBJ1-1; 12 bases fit TRBD1. The germline gives CDR1 SGHDN, CDR2 FVKESK. V trimming: 0 bases; J trimming: 4 bases; junction bases outside the gene matches: 12. This CDR3 contains 19 residues. The CDR3 DNA follows: TGTGCCAGCAGCCAAGATCATTCGGGGACAGGGGGCTATCGCACTGAAGCTTTCTTT. Protein: CASSQDHSGTGGYRTEAFF.

The genes are TRBV7-8 and TRBJ1-5, with 8 nucleotides matching TRBD1. Trimming cost V 2 bases and J 4 bases; bases outside gene matches: 7. Germline CDR1 and CDR2: SGHVS and FQNEAQ. The CDR3 consists of 16 residues. The CDR3 DNA sequence: TGTGCCAGCAGCTTACCCCCAGGGGGCGTGAATCAGCCCCAGCATTTT. Translating gives CASSLPPGGVNQPQHF. The variable domain in full, with the rest retrieved from reference TRBV7-8 and TRBJ1-5, is GAGVSQSPRYKVAKRGQDVALRCDPISGHVSLFWYQQALGQGPEFLTYFQNEAQLDKSGLPSDRFFAERPEGSVSTLKIQRTQQEDSAVYLCASSLPPGGVNQPQHFGDGTRLSIL.

This chain connects TRBV4-1 to TRBJ1-1, with D tentatively TRBD1 (5 bases). This CDR3 region has 14 residues. Trimming shortened V by 3 bases and J by 5 bases, and 13 bases separated the two germline ends. Germline V gene data show CDR1 as MGHRA and CDR2 as YSYEKL. CDR3 in amino acids: CASSQGGGQTEAFF. CDR3 DNA sequence: TGCGCCAGCAGCCAGGGGGGGGGTCAAACTGAAGCTTTCTTT.

The chain links TRBV7-9 to TRBJ1-1, with 10 positions matching TRBD1. V was clipped by 5 bases and J by 4 bases; unmatched bases: 10. The CDR3 spans 16 residues. Germline V gene sequence: CDR1 SEHNR, CDR2 FQNEAQ (reference sequence). CDR3 in amino acids: CASSTDRGAVGTEAFF. The CDR3, as DNA: TGTGCCAGCAGCACGGACAGGGGGGCCGTGGGCACTGAAGCTTTCTTT.

The chain employs TRBV28 and TRBJ2-5; a weak D match, TRBD1 (5 bases). Germline V gene lookup returns CDR1 MDHEN and CDR2 SYDVKM. This CDR3 is 13 amino acids long. The ends were cut back, 5 bases at V and 5 bases at J, with 12 bases in the middle. The CDR3 region has the DNA TGTGCCAGCAGTGGTGGGGCTGAGGAGACCCAGTACTTC. Amino acids: CASSGGAEETQYF.

This sequence joins TRBV11-2 and TRBJ2-2; D possibly corresponds to TRBD2 (5 bases). V lost 5 bases and J lost 4, with 11 bases in between. Germline CDR1 is SGHAT and CDR2 is FQNNGV. This CDR3 is built from 14 residues. CDR3 bases: TGTGCCAGCAGCACCTTAGGGAGCACCGGGGAGCTGTTTTTT. It is translated as CASSTLGSTGELFF.

The rearrangement links TRBV28 to TRBJ2-7; D might be TRBD1 (6 bases). V was shortened by 1 base and J by 2 bases, with 15 bases between the two germline ends. Germline CDR1 and CDR2: MDHEN and SYDVKM. This CDR3 is built from 16 residues. The CDR3 sequence: CASSLSGTHPAYEQYF. Written as DNA, the CDR3 is TGTGCCAGCAGTTTATCGGGGACACATCCCGCCTACGAGCAGTACTTC. The full variable domain, completed using reference TRBV28 and TRBJ2-7, is DVKVTQSSRYLVKRTGEKVFLECVQDMDHENMFWYRQDPGLGLRLIYFSYDVKMKEKGDIPEGYSVSREKKERFSLILESASTNQTSMYLCASSLSGTHPAYEQYFGPGTRLTVT.

The chain has TRBV6-6 and TRBJ1-5, with TRBD1 as a possible D gene (6 bases). This CDR3 region has 16 residues. V was pared by 0 bases and J by 0 bases, with 9 bases between. In germline, CDR1 is MNHNY, CDR2 SVGAGI (reference sequence). The CDR3 DNA follows: TGTGCCAGCAGTTACTCGGGGACAAGTAGCAATCAGCCCCAGCATTTT. This sequence encodes CASSYSGTSSNQPQHF.

The table lists this clone with a few counts. The rearrangement uses TRBV5-6 and TRBJ1-5; D might be TRBD1 (6 bases). The CDR3 covers 15 residues. Germline V lookup: CDR1 SGHDT, CDR2 YYEEEE. V was cut by 4 bases and J by 2 bases, with 13 bases left in between. The CDR3 is CASSQTDRRNQPQHF. The DNA for the CDR3 is TGTGCCAGCAGCCAAACCGACAGGCGCAATCAGCCCCAGCATTTT.

The V and J genes are TRBV25-1 and TRBJ2-1; D is possibly TRBD2 (6 bases). The CDR3 sequence is 14 residues long. V was clipped by 3 bases and J by 7 bases, with 13 bases between them. Germline loops: CDR1 MGHDK, CDR2 SYGVNS. The CDR3 here is CASSDRILANEQFF. CDR3 coding DNA: TGTGCCAGCAGTGATCGTATACTAGCTAATGAGCAGTTCTTC.

The chain links TRBV2 to TRBJ1-1; D might be TRBD1 (6 bases). Trimming removed 5 bases from V and 1 base from J, with 11 bases in between. The germline V gene has CDR1 SNHLY and CDR2 FYNNEI. The CDR3 has 14 residues. The CDR3 nucleotides read TGTGCCAGCAGTACAGGGTGGAGGAACACTGAAGCTTTCTTT. Its translation is CASSTGWRNTEAFF.

The chain couples TRBV4-3 to TRBJ1-2; D is uncertain. From germline, CDR1 is LGHNA and CDR2 YSLEER. The germline V and J ends were trimmed by 0 bases and 8 bases, with 13 bases remaining between them. The CDR3 consists of 14 residues. CDR3 DNA sequence: TGCGCCAGCAGCCAAGAAACGGGAATATGGGGCTACACCTTC. Translated: CASSQETGIWGYTF.

The gene calls are TRBV7-2 and TRBJ2-7; D is perhaps TRBD2 (5 bases). Trimming cost V 2 bases and J 2 bases, with 10 bases left between them. This CDR3 contains 14 residues. Germline V gene lookup returns CDR1 SGHTA and CDR2 FQGNSA. The CDR3 nucleotides are TGTGCCAGCAGCTTACGGGAAGTTACCTACGAGCAGTACTTC. Its translation is CASSLREVTYEQYF. Based on the CDR3 plus reference TRBV7-2 and TRBJ2-7, the full variable domain is GAGVSQSPSNKVTEKGKDVELRCDPISGHTALYWYRQSLGQGLEFLIYFQGNSAPDKSGLPSDRFSAERTGGSVSTLTIQRTQQEDSAVYLCASSLREVTYEQYFGPGTRLTVT.

For the CDR3, the DNA is TGCGCCAGCAGCCAAGGGGGCCTAGCGGGGGGCCAAATCCCCTACGAGCAGTACTTC. Translation gives CASSQGGLAGGQIPYEQYF. The chain carries TRBV4-3 and TRBJ2-7; TRBD2 agrees at 11 bases. From germline, CDR1 is LGHNA and CDR2 YSLEER. The CDR3 is 19 amino acids. J was trimmed by 2 bases and V by 1 base; bases with no gene match: 13.

The chain uses TRBV7-9 and TRBJ2-5; tentatively, D is TRBD1 (6 bases). Germline V gives CDR1 SEHNR, CDR2 FQNEAQ (reference sequence). CDR3 length: 14 amino acids. Trimming stripped 4 bases from V and 5 bases from J, with 14 bases between. CDR3 nucleotides: TGTGCCAGCAGCTCCGGGACATACGGTGAGACCCAGTACTTC. Protein product: CASSSGTYGETQYF. The complete variable domain, with remaining parts taken from reference TRBV7-9 and TRBJ2-5, reads DTGVSQNPRHKITKRGQNVTFRCDPISEHNRLYWYRQTLGQGPEFLTYFQNEAQLEKSRLLSDRFSAERPKGSFSTLEIQRTEQGDSAMYLCASSSGTYGETQYFGPGTRLLVL.